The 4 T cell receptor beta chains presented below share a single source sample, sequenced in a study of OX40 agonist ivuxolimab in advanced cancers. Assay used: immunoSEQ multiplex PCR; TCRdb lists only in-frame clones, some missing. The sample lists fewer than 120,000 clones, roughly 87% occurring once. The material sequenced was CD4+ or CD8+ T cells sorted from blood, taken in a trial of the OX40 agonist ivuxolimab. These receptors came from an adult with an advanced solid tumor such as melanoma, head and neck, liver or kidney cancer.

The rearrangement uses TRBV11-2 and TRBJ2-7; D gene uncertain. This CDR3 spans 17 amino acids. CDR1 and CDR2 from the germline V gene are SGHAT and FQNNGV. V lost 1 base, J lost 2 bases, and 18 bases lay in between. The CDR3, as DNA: TGTGCCAGCAGCTTAGCGGCAGCGTCAAACGCAGCCTACGAGCAGTACTTC. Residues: CASSLAAASNAAYEQYF.

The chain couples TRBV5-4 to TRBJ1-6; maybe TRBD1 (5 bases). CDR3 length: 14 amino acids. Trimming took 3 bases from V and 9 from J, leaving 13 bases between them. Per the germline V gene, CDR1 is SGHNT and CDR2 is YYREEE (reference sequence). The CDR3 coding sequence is TGTGCCAGCAGCTCCGACCCCGGGGCTTCACCCCTCCACTTT. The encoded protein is CASSSDPGASPLHF.

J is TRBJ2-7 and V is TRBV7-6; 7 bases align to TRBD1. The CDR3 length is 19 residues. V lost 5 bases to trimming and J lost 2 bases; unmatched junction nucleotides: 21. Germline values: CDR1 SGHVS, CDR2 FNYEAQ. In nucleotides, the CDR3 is TGTGCCAGCAGCGTAGGCTCCGGGACAGCTCCACTAGTACCCTACGAGCAGTACTTC. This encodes CASSVGSGTAPLVPYEQYF.

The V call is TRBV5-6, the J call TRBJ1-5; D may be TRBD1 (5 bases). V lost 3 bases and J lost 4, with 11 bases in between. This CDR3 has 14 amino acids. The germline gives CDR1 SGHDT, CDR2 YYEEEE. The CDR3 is CASSYGTENQPQHF. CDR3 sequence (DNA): TGTGCCAGCAGCTACGGGACTGAGAATCAGCCCCAGCATTTT.